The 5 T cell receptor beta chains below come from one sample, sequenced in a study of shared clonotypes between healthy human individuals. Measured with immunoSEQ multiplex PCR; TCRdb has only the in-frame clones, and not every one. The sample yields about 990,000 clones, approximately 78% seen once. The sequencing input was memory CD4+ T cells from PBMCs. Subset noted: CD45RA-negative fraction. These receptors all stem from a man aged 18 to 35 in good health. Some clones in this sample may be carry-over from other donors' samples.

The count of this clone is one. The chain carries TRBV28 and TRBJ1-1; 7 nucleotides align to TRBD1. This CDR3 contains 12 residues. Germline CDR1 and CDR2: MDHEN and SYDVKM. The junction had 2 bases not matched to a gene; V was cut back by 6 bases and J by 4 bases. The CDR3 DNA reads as TGTGCCAGCAGCGCAGGGGGCACTGAAGCTTTCTTT. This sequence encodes CASSAGGTEAFF.

Here the CDR3 DNA reads TGTGCCAGCATACGCGGGGCCCAAGAAGAAAAACTGTTTTTT. It codes for CASIRGAQEEKLFF. The chain links TRBV5-6 to TRBJ1-4; D might be TRBD1 (5 bases). Germline V lookup: CDR1 SGHDT, CDR2 YYEEEE. Trimming cost V 6 bases and J 8 bases, with 17 bases left between them. The CDR3 covers 14 residues.

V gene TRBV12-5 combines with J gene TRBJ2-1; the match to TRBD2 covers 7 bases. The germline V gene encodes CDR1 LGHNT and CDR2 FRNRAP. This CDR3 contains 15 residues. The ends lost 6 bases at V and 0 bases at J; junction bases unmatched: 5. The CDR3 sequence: CASGRGESSYNEQFF. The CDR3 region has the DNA TGTGCTAGTGGCCGGGGGGAGAGCTCCTACAATGAGCAGTTCTTC.

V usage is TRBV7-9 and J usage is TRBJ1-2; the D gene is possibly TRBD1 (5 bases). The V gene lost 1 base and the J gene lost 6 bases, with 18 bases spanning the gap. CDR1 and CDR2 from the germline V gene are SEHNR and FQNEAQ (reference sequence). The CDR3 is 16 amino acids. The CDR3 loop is CASSLGGVLGRDGYTF. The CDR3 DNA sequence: TGTGCCAGCAGCTTAGGAGGGGTGCTGGGGCGGGATGGCTACACCTTC. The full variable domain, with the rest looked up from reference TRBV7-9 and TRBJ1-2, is DTGVSQNPRHKITKRGQNVTFRCDPISEHNRLYWYRQTLGQGPEFLTYFQNEAQLEKSRLLSDRFSAERPKGSFSTLEIQRTEQGDSAMYLCASSLGGVLGRDGYTFGSGTRLTVV.

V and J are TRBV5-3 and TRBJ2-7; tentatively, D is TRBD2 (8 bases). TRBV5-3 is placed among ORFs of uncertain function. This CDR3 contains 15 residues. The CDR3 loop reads CARGALFRGTRSLIV. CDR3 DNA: TGTGCCAGAGGAGCTTTGTTCAGGGGGACTAGGTCTTTGATAGTC.